This section outlines one T cell receptor beta chain sequence together with its context. The antigen remains unidentified. PCR amplification relied on 60 Vbeta primers (plus 13 Jbeta primers). Profiled with immunoSEQ multiplex PCR; TCRdb holds only in-frame clones, not every one. The sample contains under 250,000 clones, around 79% of which appear only once. Germline values: CDR1 SNHLY, CDR2 FYNNEI. Trimming removed 6 bases at V and 6 bases at J, with 13 bases between. The length of the CDR3 is 13 residues. This sample was included in a study of cytomegalovirus exposure and HLA in healthy donors. Overall study findings and caveats: CMV antigen specificity of a few CMV-associated chains was confirmed in vitro. An assumption of roughly uniform sequencing depth across donors underlay the presence/absence analyses.

The clonotype comes from a woman aged 25-40 years in good health and CMV-seropositive. The sample consisted of PBMCs. This chain joins TRBV2 and TRBJ2-3; a weak D match, TRBD1 (5 bases). CDR3 region: CASRSPGSDTQYF. The CDR3 DNA sequence: TGTGCCAGCAGGTCTCCAGGGTCGGATACGCAGTATTTT.